This T cell receptor beta chain was sequenced in a study of Ad26.COV2.S vaccination and SARS-CoV-2 variants. Germline V CDR1 and CDR2: GTSNPN, SVGIG (reference sequence). This CDR3 comprises 16 residues. Trimming pared 1 base from V and 1 base from J, leaving 16 bases between. TCRdb's table, derived via immunoSEQ multiplex PCR, lists solely in-frame clones and lacks some. Of 400,000 to 450,000 clones in the sample, about 90% were seen once. Treatment of the sample: over 15 received Ad26.COV2.S at low or high dose, single or two shots; roughly 5 received placebo; per-sample allocation not given. Sample collection was performed on day 63 after the first vaccine or placebo injection.

The chain combines TRBV30 with TRBJ2-5; perhaps TRBD1 as D (7 bases). The sample in question was peripheral blood, obtained in a trial of Ad26.COV2.S vaccine versus placebo. The receptor was isolated from a person between 18 and 65 years old who received the Ad26.COV2.S COVID-19 vaccine or a placebo. CDR3 amino acids: CAWSGRWGDSQETQYF. The CDR3 bases are TGTGCCTGGAGTGGTCGTTGGGGGGACAGCCAAGAGACCCAGTACTTC.